A single sample is the source of the 7 T cell receptor beta chains below, sequenced in a study of shared clonotypes between healthy human individuals. Only in-frame clones appear in the TCRdb table, and some are missing; sequencing was by immunoSEQ multiplex PCR. The sample lists roughly 100,000 clones; roughly 70% were seen once. Sequencing was done on a sample of memory CD8+ T cells sorted from blood. The subset denotes: CD45RO+ cells pooled with CCR7-negative TemRA cells. The receptors stem from a woman aged 25 to 39 in good health.

This clone was counted a few times. V and J are TRBV9 and TRBJ2-7; 7 bases line up with TRBD1. From germline, CDR1 is SGDLS and CDR2 YYNGEE. V lost 0 bases, J lost 2 bases, and 5 bases stayed unmatched. CDR3 length: 15 residues. CDR3 amino acids: CASSVARDSPYEQYF. The DNA for the CDR3 is TGTGCCAGCAGCGTAGCCCGGGACAGCCCCTACGAGCAGTACTTC.

This clone was seen only once. J is TRBJ2-1 and V is TRBV19, with 11 bases fitting TRBD2. The junction had 3 bases not matched to a gene; V was cut back by 1 base and J by 7 bases. The V gene's germline CDR1 is LNHDA and CDR2 SQIVND (reference sequence). This CDR3 contains 15 residues. CDR3 protein: CASSIGLAGTNEQFF. The CDR3 bases are TGTGCCAGTAGTATAGGACTAGCGGGAACAAATGAGCAGTTCTTC.

The rearrangement links TRBV27 to TRBJ2-7, with 8 bases that match TRBD1. Losses at the gene ends were 3 bases for V and 9 bases for J; bases not matched to a gene: 16. From germline, CDR1 is MNHEY and CDR2 SMNVEV (reference sequence). The CDR3 is 16 residues long. The CDR3 DNA reads as TGTGCCAGCAGTTTTTTGGGGTCTCAGGGGGCGGTCGGGCAGTACTTC. Translating it yields CASSFLGSQGAVGQYF.

V gene TRBV30 combines with J gene TRBJ1-1; 7 bases fit TRBD1. Trimming took 5 bases from V and 1 from J; bases not matched to a gene: 4. This CDR3 contains 13 residues. Germline CDR1 GTSNPN, CDR2 SVGIG (reference sequence). CDR3 in amino acids: CAWDRDQNTEAFF. In nucleotides, the CDR3 is TGTGCCTGGGACAGGGATCAGAACACTGAAGCTTTCTTT.

The CDR3 region has the DNA TGTGCCAGCCAGGACGGCTACACCTTC. Translation: CASQDGYTF. The rearrangement links TRBV6-1 to TRBJ1-2; D gene unclear. Between the trimmed V and J ends, which lost 8 bases and 8 bases, there was a span of 6 bases. Germline-derived CDR1 and CDR2 are MNHNS and SASEGT. CDR3 length: 9 amino acids.

The rearrangement links TRBV5-1 to TRBJ2-7; no reliable D call. Germline-derived CDR1 and CDR2 are SGHRS and YFSETQ. Trimming left V 2 bases short and J 4 bases short, with 4 bases between. The CDR3 is made up of 11 amino acids. The CDR3 sequence is CASSFLYEQYF. In nucleotides, the CDR3 is TGCGCCAGCAGCTTCTTGTACGAGCAGTACTTC.

For this clone: At one of its ends the junction is not consistent with the germline gene, which may arise from a read error. The genes are TRBV19 and TRBJ2-1, with 8 bases fitting TRBD2. The CDR3 runs 14 residues. The V gene's germline CDR1 is LNHDA and CDR2 SQIVND (reference sequence). CDR3: CASSIAGLGNEQFF. The CDR3 coding sequence is TGTGCCAGTAGCATAGCGGGATTAGGCAATGAGCAGTTCTTC.